The next 22 T cell receptor beta chains were all read from a single sample in a study of molecular identifiers for immune sequencing clone quantification. TCRdb re-called the PCR reads with MiXCR, one entry per CDR3 protein. The sample contains a few hundred thousand distinct CDR3 sequences, 25% of which appear only once. The sample consisted of naive CD8+ T cells from blood, with Jurkat cell RNA spiked in. Subset defined: FACS-sorted CD8+CD4-CCR7+CD45RA+ naive T cells. Source of these receptors: a human donor in good health. Some libraries in this study had Jurkat cell RNA spiked in.

The rearrangement links TRBV27 to TRBJ2-3; D may be TRBD1 or TRBD2 (5 bases each). The CDR3 length is 16 residues. CDR1 and CDR2 (germline): MNHEY, SMNVEV (reference sequence). The germline V and J ends were trimmed by 4 bases and 0 bases, with 14 bases remaining between them. CDR3 DNA: TGTGCCAGCAGTTCGGAGAGGGGACCTAGCACAGATACGCAGTATTTT. Amino acid sequence: CASSSERGPSTDTQYF.

This sequence joins TRBV19 and TRBJ1-1; the D gene is possibly TRBD1 (6 bases). V lost 8 bases and J lost 0, with 16 bases in between. Germline V CDR1 and CDR2: LNHDA, SQIVND (reference sequence). The length of the CDR3 is 15 residues. CDR3 sequence reads: CASEGGWGLNTEAFF. Written as DNA, the CDR3 is TGTGCCAGTGAAGGGGGGTGGGGACTGAACACTGAAGCTTTCTTT. Variable domain in full (rest from reference TRBV19 and TRBJ1-1): DGGITQSPKYLFRKEGQNVTLSCEQNLNHDAMYWYRQDPGQGLRLIYYSQIVNDFQKGDIAEGYSVSREKKESFPLTVTSAQKNPTAFYLCASEGGWGLNTEAFFGQGTRLTVV.

V gene TRBV5-6 combines with J gene TRBJ2-7; a weak D match, TRBD1 (5 bases). This CDR3 has 15 amino acids. With 0 bases removed from V and 7 bases from J, the gap between germline ends came to 17 bases. The germline CDR1 and CDR2 sequences are SGHDT and YYEEEE. The CDR3 DNA is TGTGCCAGCAGCTTGGCCTGGGAAAGGGGTAAGGAGCAGTACTTC. Translating it yields CASSLAWERGKEQYF.

The genes are TRBV11-2 and TRBJ2-3; 8 positions match TRBD2. J lost 3 bases, V lost 5 bases, and 7 bases had no gene match. Germline V gives CDR1 SGHAT, CDR2 FQNNGV. There are 15 residues in the CDR3. The CDR3 loop is CASSPIGGETDTQYF. Written as DNA, the CDR3 is TGTGCCAGCAGCCCAATCGGGGGGGAGACAGATACGCAGTATTTT.

As for this clonotype: Just one base apart from a much larger clone, this may be a read error. The chain combines TRBV7-9 with TRBJ2-3; 8 bases fit TRBD2. This CDR3 is built from 16 residues. Germline V gene lookup returns CDR1 SEHNR and CDR2 FQNEAQ (reference sequence). As DNA, the CDR3 is TGTGTCAGCAGCTTGGGCGGGAGGTATACCACAGATACGCAGTATTTT. This codes for CVSSLGGRYTTDTQYF. Using reference TRBV7-9 and TRBJ2-3 for the parts outside the CDR3, the full variable domain is DTGVSQNPRHKITKRGQNVTFRCDPISEHNRLYWYRQTLGQGPEFLTYFQNEAQLEKSRLLSDRFSAERPKGSFSTLEIQRTEQGDSAMYLCVSSLGGRYTTDTQYFGPGTRLTVL.

In its sample, this clonotype was seen many times. The chain couples TRBV12-3 or TRBV12-4 to TRBJ2-5; 9 bases are a match to TRBD2. V gave up 4 bases and J gave up 4 bases; unmatched junction bases: 7. The CDR3 is 15 amino acids. DNA of the CDR3: TGTGCCAGCAGTTCGGGGAGCGGGGGGCCAGAGACCCAGTACTTC. Its protein is CASSSGSGGPETQYF.

This clonotype was seen repeatedly, ten times or more. One end of the junction varies from germline; a read error may be responsible. The V call is TRBV7-7, the J call TRBJ2-2; tentative D call: TRBD2 (6 bases). The CDR3 length is 14 residues. Germline V gene sequence: CDR1 SSHAT, CDR2 FNYEAQ (reference sequence). Here the CDR3 DNA reads TGTGCTAGCAGTCGGGACTTACACACCGGGGAGCTGTTTTTT. Translating gives CASSRDLHTGELFF.

This clonotype was counted between two and nine times. This chain joins TRBV27 and TRBJ1-1; D call uncertain. V was pared by 2 bases and J by 1 base, with 5 bases between. Germline lookup yields CDR1 MNHEY and CDR2 SMNVEV (reference sequence). This CDR3 contains 13 residues. The CDR3 protein is CASSLGKNTEAFF. CDR3 DNA: TGTGCCAGCAGTTTAGGGAAGAACACTGAAGCTTTCTTT.

The V gene is TRBV6-5, the J gene TRBJ2-3; tentative D call: TRBD2 (5 bases). The CDR3 is 12 residues long. Per germline, CDR1 MNHEY and CDR2 SVGAGI. Trimming left V 10 bases short and J 10 bases short, with 18 bases between. The CDR3 sequence: CATTAPRDPQYF. Here the CDR3 DNA reads TGTGCCACCACGGCCCCCCGGGATCCGCAGTATTTT.

There are many counts of this clonotype. The chain couples TRBV7-9 to TRBJ2-7; TRBD1 agrees at 10 bases. The junction had 7 bases not matched to a gene; V was cut back by 5 bases and J by 3 bases. Germline V lookup: CDR1 SEHNR, CDR2 FQNEAQ (reference sequence). The CDR3 is made up of 15 amino acids. The CDR3 loop reads CASSPPRTGGYEQYF. DNA of the CDR3: TGTGCCAGCAGCCCCCCCCGGACAGGGGGCTACGAGCAGTACTTC.

This clonotype was observed a few times. J is TRBJ2-7 and V is TRBV27, with 8 positions matching TRBD1. This CDR3 has 16 amino acids. V lost 5 bases to trimming and J lost 7 bases; unmatched junction nucleotides: 16. The germline gives CDR1 MNHEY, CDR2 SMNVEV (reference sequence). The CDR3 sequence: CASSPRLVQGAGEQYF. The CDR3 DNA reads as TGTGCCAGCAGTCCCCGGCTCGTGCAGGGGGCAGGTGAGCAGTACTTC.

This chain connects TRBV7-9 to TRBJ2-1, with a possible D match to TRBD1 (5 bases). CDR3 length: 13 amino acids. Germline-derived CDR1 and CDR2 are SEHNR and FQNEAQ (reference sequence). V was cut by 6 bases and J by 0 bases, with 6 bases left in between. The CDR3 protein is CASSDSSYNEQFF. DNA of the CDR3: TGTGCCAGCAGTGACAGCTCCTACAATGAGCAGTTCTTC.

Regarding this clonotype: The junction departs from germline at one end; a sequencing error may be responsible. The chain couples TRBV19 to TRBJ1-5; D is unclear. The CDR3 covers 12 residues. Germline lookup yields CDR1 LNHDA and CDR2 SQIVND (reference sequence). The CDR3 sequence is CASSIGSQPQHF. The DNA of the CDR3 is TGTGCAAGTAGTATCGGGAGTCAGCCCCAGCATTTT.

With respect to this clonotype: A far larger clone is a single base away, which makes a read error likely. The chain joins TRBV5-6 to TRBJ2-7, with 8 nucleotides matching TRBD1. J lost 5 bases, V lost 0 bases, and 4 bases had no gene match. The CDR3 covers 14 residues. Germline CDR1 is SGHDT and CDR2 is YYEEEE. CDR3 region: CASSLGTGTNEQYF. CDR3 bases: TGTGCCAGCAGCTTGGGGACAGGGACCAACGAGCAGTACTTC.

CDR3 nucleotides: TGCAGCGTTAGCAGCGGTAGGCGGGGGGGGATACACAATGAGCAGTTCTTC. Its translation: CSVSSGRRGGIHNEQFF. V is TRBV29-1 and J is TRBJ2-1; 9 bases line up with TRBD2. V shed 5 bases and J 5 bases; nucleotides not matched to a gene: 16. Germline loops: CDR1 SQVTM, CDR2 ANQGSEA. This CDR3 spans 17 amino acids.

Remarks on this clonotype: This may arise from a read error, as a much more abundant clone is one base away. This chain joins TRBV4-3 and TRBJ2-5; D is unresolved. Germline loops: CDR1 LGHNA, CDR2 YSLEER. The V end was cut by 0 bases, the J end by 0 bases, with 5 bases between. The CDR3 has 14 residues. DNA for the CDR3: TGCGCCAGCAGCCAAGAGATAGACCAAGAGACCCAGTACTTC. The encoded protein is CASSQEIDQETQYF.

A word on this clonotype: Relative to the germline gene, one junction end is altered; a read error may explain this. The chain uses TRBV29-1 and TRBJ2-1, with D possibly matching TRBD1 (6 bases). The CDR3 runs 13 residues. From germline, CDR1 is SQVTM and CDR2 ANQGSEA. CDR3 coding DNA: TGCTGCGTTGTTCGGGACACTGACAATGAGCAGTTCTTC. Translation gives CCVVRDTDNEQFF.

The J gene is TRBJ2-5, the V gene TRBV30, with 9 bases aligning to TRBD1. The CDR3 consists of 14 residues. The junction had 8 bases not matched to a gene; V was cut back by 4 bases and J by 5 bases. Germline V gene sequence: CDR1 GTSNPN, CDR2 SVGIG (reference sequence). This CDR3 reads CAWNRDREEETQYF. CDR3 DNA: TGTGCCTGGAACAGGGACAGGGAGGAGGAGACCCAGTACTTC.

The CDR3 sequence: CASSLGDLGSYEQYF. The CDR3 region has the DNA TGTGCCAGCAGCTTAGGTGACCTTGGCTCCTACGAGCAGTACTTC. This sequence joins TRBV7-9 and TRBJ2-7; D is unresolved. V gave up 1 base and J gave up 0 bases, with 10 bases separating them. Germline V gives CDR1 SEHNR, CDR2 FQNEAQ (reference sequence). This CDR3 spans 15 amino acids.

This clonotype was recorded a few times. The chain combines TRBV27 with TRBJ1-1; TRBD1 might be the D (5 bases). V shed 6 bases and J shed 5 bases, with 10 bases lying between them. Germline CDR1 reads MNHEY; CDR2 reads SMNVEV (reference sequence). There are 12 residues in the CDR3. The CDR3 region has the DNA TGTGCCAGCAGGGGACCTTCGACTGAAGCTTTCTTT. Translation gives CASRGPSTEAFF.

This sequence joins TRBV7-9 and TRBJ1-3, with D uncertain. The V gene lost 11 bases and the J gene lost 0 bases, with 11 bases spanning the gap. This CDR3 is 13 amino acids long. Germline V lookup: CDR1 SEHNR, CDR2 FQNEAQ (reference sequence). The CDR3 DNA sequence: TGTGCCGCGGGAGACATCTCTGGAAACACCATATATTTT. Translation gives CAAGDISGNTIYF.

This clonotype was counted once. The junction does not match germline at one end; this may be a read error. CDR3 protein: CASSEDLAGGHNAQFF. Written as DNA, the CDR3 is TGTGCCAGCAGTGAAGATCTAGCGGGAGGACACAATGCGCAGTTCTTC. This rearrangement joins TRBV2 to TRBJ2-1; 11 bases are shared with TRBD2. Germline assignment: CDR1 SNHLY and CDR2 FYNNEI. This CDR3 contains 16 residues.